This TCR beta chain was captured by sequencing in a study of regulatory T cells in long-lasting Graves disease. Study-wide results and caveats: Favored gene segments in persistent disease were TRBV28, TRBJ1-2 and TRBJ2-5.

In its sample, this clonotype was seen a few times. The antigen remains unidentified. Described time point: newly diagnosed GD, antithyroid drugs for less than 3 months. RNA extracted from PBMCs served as the sequencing template. The CDR3 loop spans 14 amino acids. Germline V gene lookup returns CDR1 MGHDK and CDR2 SYGVNS. With 0 bases removed from V and 8 bases from J, the gap between germline ends came to 13 bases. Libraries of TCR beta came from iRepertoire HTBI primers plus Arm-PCR of CDR3 regions. Each CDR3 protein is one row after TCRdb ran MiXCR on the multiplex PCR reads. The profile shows hundreds of thousands of distinct CDR3 sequences, roughly a sixth of them singletons. Another study also made use of these data, one on T cells in Graves' hyperthyroidism and ophthalmopathy. According to that study: Diagnoses rested on clinical symptoms, serum thyroxine and TRAb, thyroid ultrasound and orbital computed tomography. For ophthalmopathy, model prediction preceded onset by a median roughly 6.2 months.

The sample consisted of peripheral blood mononuclear cells (PBMCs), taken at new diagnosis, from a patient treated with antithyroid drugs. The TCR sequence derives from a man aged 18-30 years with Graves disease. The chain joins TRBV25-1 to TRBJ1-2; no firm D call. The CDR3 is CASSEYGPMGGYTF. In nucleotides, the CDR3 is TGTGCCAGCAGTGAATATGGCCCCATGGGAGGCTACACCTTC.